What follows are 23 T cell receptor beta chains derived from one specimen sequenced in a study of patients and donors after allogeneic stem cell transplantation. TCRdb ran MiXCR on the RT-PCR reads and lists one entry per CDR3 protein. Of about a million distinct CDR3 sequences detected, more than 15% appear once; the ten largest clones hold around 6%. The sequenced material came from blood, either unsorted or a sorted T cell fraction (not recorded which). The receptors here all came from a human donor who was either an allogeneic HSCT recipient or a stem cell or donor lymphocyte infusion donor (not recorded which). It is not recorded whose cells these are; they may come from a transplant donor.

The chain employs TRBV11-2 and TRBJ1-3; D is uncertain. The germline V and J ends were trimmed by 8 bases and 1 base, with 12 bases remaining between them. CDR1 is SGHAT, CDR2 FQNNGV, per germline. This CDR3 region has 14 residues. The CDR3 loop reads CASSVVGSGNTIYF. The CDR3 DNA reads TGTGCCAGCTCAGTGGTAGGATCTGGAAACACCATATATTTT.

This clonotype has a handful of counts. CDR3 residues: CASSQGGSNEKLFF. The CDR3 bases are TGCGCCAGCAGCCAAGGGGGCTCTAATGAAAAACTGTTTTTT. V is TRBV4-3 and J is TRBJ1-4; the D gene is possibly TRBD1 (5 bases). There are 14 residues in the CDR3. In germline, CDR1 is LGHNA, CDR2 YSLEER. V gave up 1 base and J gave up 3 bases, with 6 bases separating them.

This clonotype showed up just a few times. The chain couples TRBV24-1 to TRBJ1-2; TRBD1 is a possible D gene (6 bases). The V and J ends lost 4 bases and 1 base respectively, with 6 bases between them. Looked up from germline, CDR1 is KGHDR and CDR2 is SFDVKD. The CDR3 extends over 13 amino acids. The CDR3 region has the DNA TGTGCCACCAGTGACAGGGGTAACTATGGCTACACCTTC. It translates to CATSDRGNYGYTF.

Concerning this clonotype: A much larger clone differs from this one at a single base, so this may be a read error. The chain is built from TRBV6-1 and TRBJ1-2; a weak D match, TRBD1 (5 bases). CDR1 MNHNS and CDR2 SASEGT come from the germline V gene. V was pared by 6 bases and J by 8 bases, with 19 bases between. This CDR3 comprises 14 residues. In nucleotides, the CDR3 is TGTGCCAGCAGCCCGTGGCCCCGGGGGTACGGCTACACCTTC. Protein: CASSPWPRGYGYTF.

This clonotype turned up a few times. The chain combines TRBV2 with TRBJ1-5; D is unclear. Germline V gene data show CDR1 as SNHLY and CDR2 as FYNNEI. V was shortened by 4 bases and J by 9 bases, with 13 bases between the two germline ends. This CDR3 comprises 13 residues. Written as DNA, the CDR3 is TGTGCCAGCAGTGTAGAGGGTAGAGTGCCCCAGCATTTT. Protein product: CASSVEGRVPQHF.

CDR3 sequence reads: CASSQEWRGGQTQYF. DNA for the CDR3: TGTGCCAGCAGCCAAGAATGGCGGGGAGGGCAGACCCAGTACTTC. The rearrangement joins TRBV4-2 to TRBJ2-5, with 7 positions matching TRBD2. This CDR3 spans 15 amino acids. Germline CDR1 LGHNA, CDR2 YNFKEQ. V gave up 0 bases and J gave up 6 bases; unmatched junction bases: 7.

The chain links TRBV12-5 to TRBJ2-3, with unresolved D. Germline CDR1 reads LGHNT; CDR2 reads FRNRAP. With 0 bases removed from V and 2 bases from J, the gap between germline ends came to 12 bases. The CDR3 sequence is 16 residues long. In nucleotides, the CDR3 is TGTGCTAGTGGTTTGGTACCAGGCACTTACACAGATACGCAGTATTTT. Translated: CASGLVPGTYTDTQYF.

The chain carries TRBV5-5 and TRBJ1-2; 8 bases fit TRBD1. Trimming cost V 1 base and J 4 bases; bases outside gene matches: 3. This CDR3 is built from 14 residues. Germline V gives CDR1 SGHKS, CDR2 YYEKEE (reference sequence). The DNA of the CDR3 is TGTGCCAGCAGCTTGTACGACAGGGGCTATGGCTACACCTTC. The encoded protein is CASSLYDRGYGYTF.

This clonotype was counted only a few times. This rearrangement joins TRBV24-1 to TRBJ1-2; 10 bases align to TRBD1. The CDR3 has 15 residues. Trimming took 3 bases from V and 5 from J; bases not matched to a gene: 5. CDR1 and CDR2 from the germline V gene are KGHDR and SFDVKD. CDR3 DNA: TGTGCCACCAGTGATCGGACAGGGGGAGTGTATGGCTACACCTTC. Protein product: CATSDRTGGVYGYTF.

This clonotype was seen a handful of times. V and J are TRBV25-1 and TRBJ2-7, with D tentatively TRBD1 (5 bases). Looked up from germline, CDR1 is MGHDK and CDR2 is SYGVNS. The ends were cut back, 6 bases at V and 2 bases at J, with 20 bases in the middle. The CDR3 extends over 16 amino acids. DNA for the CDR3: TGTGCCAGCAGCGCCTTAGGGGATCCCAAAACCTACGAGCAGTACTTC. It yields the protein CASSALGDPKTYEQYF.

V usage is TRBV4-3 and J usage is TRBJ1-6, with TRBD1 as a possible D gene (5 bases). The CDR3 loop spans 17 amino acids. The ends were cut back, 0 bases at V and 7 bases at J, with 16 bases in the middle. CDR1 and CDR2 from the germline V gene are LGHNA and YSLEER. The CDR3 sequence is CASSQDLSPRVNSPLHF. The CDR3 coding sequence is TGCGCCAGCAGCCAAGATTTAAGTCCCAGGGTAAATTCACCCCTCCACTTT.

The J gene is TRBJ1-5, the V gene TRBV6-1; D unresolved. The germline V gene has CDR1 MNHNS and CDR2 SASEGT. V lost 3 bases and J lost 5, with 14 bases in between. The CDR3 runs to 15 residues. The CDR3 spells CASSDRGGYDQPQHF. The DNA for the CDR3 is TGTGCCAGCAGTGACCGAGGAGGCTACGATCAGCCCCAGCATTTT.

In its sample, this clonotype was seen a few times. V usage is TRBV6-5 and J usage is TRBJ2-3; maybe TRBD2 (6 bases). The CDR3 covers 14 residues. Per the germline V gene, CDR1 is MNHEY and CDR2 is SVGAGI. V lost 2 bases to trimming and J lost 3 bases, with 9 bases between them. The CDR3 is CASSYRLGTDTQYF. The CDR3 DNA is TGTGCCAGCAGTTACCGACTAGGGACAGATACGCAGTATTTT.

This clonotype turned up a few times. CDR3 coding DNA: TGCGCCTCTGGAGCAGCGAACACTGAAGCTTTCTTT. This gives the protein CASGAANTEAFF. The chain combines TRBV4-1 with TRBJ1-1; D unclear. CDR1 and CDR2 (germline): MGHRA, YSYEKL. Trimming left V 11 bases short and J 1 base short, with 11 bases between. The CDR3 is 12 amino acids.

J is TRBJ2-3 and V is TRBV11-2; tentatively, D is TRBD2 (5 bases). The CDR3 is 13 residues long. The germline V gene encodes CDR1 SGHAT and CDR2 FQNNGV. V was shortened by 3 bases and J by 2 bases, with 6 bases between the two germline ends. The CDR3 bases are TGTGCCAGCAGCTTCCTAGCCACAGATACGCAGTATTTT. Its protein product is CASSFLATDTQYF.

The chain carries TRBV7-2 and TRBJ2-1, with TRBD1 matching 7 bases. Trimming took 5 bases from V and 4 from J; bases not matched to a gene: 8. This CDR3 is built from 15 residues. In germline, CDR1 is SGHTA, CDR2 FQGNSA. The DNA of the CDR3 is TGTGCCAGCAGCAATACGAACAGGGGTTACAATGAGCAGTTCTTC. Its translation is CASSNTNRGYNEQFF.

Details on this clonotype: A much more abundant neighbour one base away suggests this may be a read error. The chain links TRBV27 to TRBJ2-5; no firm D call. In germline, CDR1 is MNHEY, CDR2 SMNVEV (reference sequence). Between the trimmed V and J ends, which lost 6 bases and 2 bases, there was a span of 4 bases. The CDR3 spans 11 residues. The CDR3 here is CASRQQETQYF. Written as DNA, the CDR3 is TGTGCCAGCAGACAACAAGAGACCCAGTACTTC.

This clonotype was picked up a small number of times. This sequence joins TRBV29-1 and TRBJ1-1; D might be TRBD1 (5 bases). Germline CDR1 and CDR2: SQVTM and ANQGSEA. The CDR3 is made up of 13 amino acids. Trimming pared 5 bases from V and 6 bases from J, leaving 16 bases between. The chain's CDR3 is CSVYDGGTSEAFF. CDR3 coding DNA: TGCAGCGTTTATGACGGGGGGACTTCTGAAGCTTTCTTT.

There are many counts of this clonotype. This sequence joins TRBV12-3 or TRBV12-4 and TRBJ2-7; 8 bases align to TRBD1. This CDR3 contains 19 residues. J gave up 0 bases and V 2 bases, and 15 bases lay outside the gene matches. CDR3 nucleotides: TGTGCCAGCAGTTTACTCCAACCGGGACAGGCGGCATACTCCTACGAGCAGTACTTC. Its protein product is CASSLLQPGQAAYSYEQYF.

The rearrangement links TRBV6-2 or TRBV6-3 to TRBJ2-3; D is unclear. CDR3 length: 12 residues. The germline V gene encodes CDR1 MNHEY and CDR2 SVGEGT. The V gene lost 6 bases and the J gene lost 11 bases, with 15 bases spanning the gap. The CDR3 loop reads CASSRGPTMQYF. As DNA, the CDR3 is TGTGCCAGCAGCCGCGGACCAACAATGCAGTATTTT.

This clonotype appeared many times. The chain recombines TRBV27 with TRBJ1-2; maybe TRBD1 (5 bases). Germline V gene lookup returns CDR1 MNHEY and CDR2 SMNVEV (reference sequence). Trimming shortened V by 2 bases and J by 6 bases, and 7 bases separated the two germline ends. The CDR3 sequence is 12 residues long. This chain's CDR3 is CASSLQGDGYTF. CDR3 in DNA: TGTGCCAGCAGTTTACAAGGGGATGGCTACACCTTC.

The chain employs TRBV27 and TRBJ1-1; D is ambiguous. Between the trimmed V and J ends, which lost 1 base and 0 bases, there was a span of 9 bases. Germline lookup yields CDR1 MNHEY and CDR2 SMNVEV (reference sequence). The CDR3 totals 15 residues. The CDR3 protein is CASSLFDGVNTEAFF. The CDR3 DNA is TGTGCCAGCAGTTTATTCGATGGGGTGAACACTGAAGCTTTCTTT.

The V call is TRBV19, the J call TRBJ2-7; the D is unclear. The germline CDR1 and CDR2 sequences are LNHDA and SQIVND (reference sequence). Trimming left V 5 bases short and J 5 bases short, with 13 bases between. This CDR3 has 13 residues. The CDR3, as DNA: TGTGCCAGTAGTTCAGACTTAGATCACGAGCAGTACTTC. This gives the protein CASSSDLDHEQYF.